The next 21 T cell receptor beta chains were all read from a single sample in a study of cytotoxic CD8 clonotypes in ibrutinib-treated CLL. Sequenced by immunoSEQ multiplex PCR; TCRdb stores in-frame clones only, minus some. The sample has about 140,000 clones; more than 70% are singletons. This specimen was PBMCs, taken after 36 months of ibrutinib treatment. The receptors originated from a human donor with chronic lymphocytic leukemia.

This rearrangement joins TRBV7-9 to TRBJ1-2; 7 bases line up with TRBD1. V gave up 5 bases and J gave up 2 bases; unmatched junction bases: 8. From germline, CDR1 is SEHNR and CDR2 FQNEAQ (reference sequence). The CDR3 runs 15 residues. The DNA for the CDR3 is TGTGCCAGCAGCCAGAACAGGGGTGAAAACTATGGCTACACCTTC. Translated, it gives CASSQNRGENYGYTF.

The chain is built from TRBV5-8 and TRBJ1-6; tentatively, D is TRBD1 (5 bases). This CDR3 has 13 amino acids. The germline V and J ends were trimmed by 6 bases and 7 bases, with 11 bases remaining between them. Germline CDR1 and CDR2: SGHTS and YDEGEE. Here the CDR3 DNA reads TGTGCCAGCACCGGGACCGGCAATTCACCCCTCCACTTT. This translates into CASTGTGNSPLHF.

This sequence joins TRBV10-3 and TRBJ1-1; D possibly corresponds to TRBD1 (5 bases). The CDR3 covers 14 residues. Germline CDR1 ENHRY, CDR2 SYGVKD. Trimming removed 2 bases at V and 4 bases at J, with 11 bases between. The CDR3 DNA follows: TGTGCCATCAGTGAGCTTGGGGCATCCACTGAAGCTTTCTTT. This gives the protein CAISELGASTEAFF.

The chain employs TRBV27 and TRBJ2-1; D assignment may be TRBD1 or TRBD2 (5 bases each). This CDR3 contains 14 residues. Deletions cut 1 base from V and 7 bases from J, with 11 bases between. The germline CDR1 and CDR2 sequences are MNHEY and SMNVEV (reference sequence). The CDR3 here is CASSLYEWGNEQFF. The CDR3 coding sequence is TGTGCCAGCAGTTTATATGAGTGGGGGAATGAGCAGTTCTTC.

The CDR3 bases are TGTGCCAGCAGCTTAACAGGGGGGGTCAATCAGCCCCAGCATTTT. Amino acid sequence: CASSLTGGVNQPQHF. The chain carries TRBV7-9 and TRBJ1-5, with 8 nucleotides matching TRBD1. In germline, CDR1 is SEHNR, CDR2 FQNEAQ (reference sequence). Unmatched junction bases numbered 3, after V lost 2 bases and J lost 3 bases. CDR3 size: 15 residues.

This clone was seen once. The rearrangement joins TRBV11-3 to TRBJ2-7, with D maybe TRBD1 (5 bases). Germline lookup yields CDR1 SGHNT and CDR2 YENEEA. This CDR3 comprises 13 residues. The ends were cut back, 4 bases at V and 6 bases at J, with 13 bases in the middle. CDR3 DNA: TGTGCCAGCAGCTCGATAGACAGTGGCGAGCAGTACTTC. It yields the protein CASSSIDSGEQYF.

The chain joins TRBV6-6 to TRBJ1-4; D may be TRBD1 (5 bases). V lost 8 bases and J 4 bases, leaving 11 bases between the germline ends. The germline gives CDR1 MNHNY, CDR2 SVGAGI (reference sequence). The length of the CDR3 is 13 residues. This CDR3 reads CASRDGRNEKLFF. CDR3 nucleotides: TGTGCCAGCCGGGACGGCCGTAATGAAAAACTGTTTTTT.

The CDR3 coding sequence is TGCGCCAGCAGCCGTAGACAGGGAACTGGAAACACCATATATTTT. It encodes CASSRRQGTGNTIYF. V gene TRBV4-1 combines with J gene TRBJ1-3; 7 positions match TRBD1. The germline V gene has CDR1 MGHRA and CDR2 YSYEKL. Trimming removed 4 bases from V and 2 bases from J; junction bases left unmatched: 5. This CDR3 comprises 15 residues.

The V call is TRBV27, the J call TRBJ1-6; 12 nucleotides line up with TRBD1. The CDR3 is 17 residues long. V shed 5 bases, J shed 9 bases, and the junction held 11 bases outside the gene matches. Germline assignment: CDR1 MNHEY and CDR2 SMNVEV (reference sequence). The CDR3: CASSATGTGGGSSPLHF. CDR3 DNA sequence: TGTGCCAGCAGTGCTACCGGGACAGGGGGCGGGAGTTCACCCCTCCACTTT.

This rearrangement joins TRBV9 to TRBJ2-7; D ambiguous. V lost 2 bases and J lost 3, with 9 bases in between. CDR1 is SGDLS and CDR2 is YYNGEE in the germline V gene. CDR3 length: 13 residues. CDR3 nucleotide sequence: TGTGCCAGCAGCGTCGAAGCCGGCTACGAGCAGTACTTC. It encodes CASSVEAGYEQYF.

This sequence joins TRBV28 and TRBJ2-1, with 12 bases lining up with TRBD2. This CDR3 is built from 15 residues. With 5 bases clipped from V and 3 bases from J, the junction kept 2 bases outside the gene matches. Germline lookup yields CDR1 MDHEN and CDR2 SYDVKM. This CDR3 is CASSALAGGYNEQFF. The CDR3 DNA follows: TGTGCCAGCAGTGCACTAGCGGGGGGCTACAATGAGCAGTTCTTC.

The chain couples TRBV5-1 to TRBJ2-3, with D tentatively TRBD1 or TRBD2 (5 bases each). The V gene's germline CDR1 is SGHRS and CDR2 YFSETQ. V lost 1 base to trimming and J lost 1 base, with 10 bases between them. The CDR3 has 15 amino acids. CDR3: CASSLSQGGTDTQYF. The CDR3 bases are TGCGCCAGCAGCTTGTCGCAGGGAGGCACAGATACGCAGTATTTT.

This chain links TRBV30 with TRBJ2-7, with unresolved D. This CDR3 has 13 amino acids. Trimming removed 3 bases at V and 3 bases at J, with 12 bases between. Germline CDR1 GTSNPN, CDR2 SVGIG (reference sequence). The CDR3, as DNA: TGTGCCTGGAGAATTCCAGGAGACTACGAGCAGTACTTC. Its translation: CAWRIPGDYEQYF. The full variable domain, rest sourced from reference TRBV30 and TRBJ2-7, is SQTIHQWPATLVQPVGSPLSLECTVEGTSNPNLYWYRQAAGRGLQLLFYSVGIGQISSEVPQNLSASRPQDRQFILSSKKLLLSDSGFYLCAWRIPGDYEQYFGPGTRLTVT.

A few counts support this clone. The chain carries TRBV2 and TRBJ1-4; no clear D. Germline V gene sequence: CDR1 SNHLY, CDR2 FYNNEI. This CDR3 is built from 14 residues. Trimming stripped 2 bases from V and 5 bases from J, with 9 bases between. The CDR3 loop reads CASSEQEGNEKLFF. The CDR3 DNA reads as TGTGCCAGCAGTGAACAAGAGGGCAATGAAAAACTGTTTTTT.

The rearrangement joins TRBV4-1 to TRBJ1-1; maybe TRBD1 (5 bases). V was clipped by 4 bases and J by 7 bases, with 16 bases between them. This CDR3 is 14 amino acids long. Germline V lookup: CDR1 MGHRA, CDR2 YSYEKL. The chain's CDR3 is CASSLGTVGHEAFF. The CDR3 nucleotides are TGCGCCAGCAGCCTTGGGACGGTCGGACATGAAGCTTTCTTT.

The CDR3 sequence is CASSPQLAGTSYEQYF. The CDR3 DNA is TGTGCCAGCAGCCCTCAACTAGCGGGGACTTCCTACGAGCAGTACTTC. The V gene is TRBV11-2, the J gene TRBJ2-7; 10 bases align to TRBD2. V was pared by 5 bases and J by 1 base, with 8 bases of the junction left unmatched. In germline, CDR1 is SGHAT, CDR2 FQNNGV. The length of the CDR3 is 16 residues.

The chain joins TRBV19 to TRBJ2-1; D is unclear. The germline V gene has CDR1 LNHDA and CDR2 SQIVND (reference sequence). The V gene lost 5 bases and the J gene lost 1 base, with 3 bases spanning the gap. The CDR3 is 12 amino acids. The DNA of the CDR3 is TGTGCCAGTAGTCCTTCCTACAATGAGCAGTTCTTC. This translates into CASSPSYNEQFF.

The J gene is TRBJ1-5, the V gene TRBV25-1; no clear D gene. The germline V and J ends were trimmed by 3 bases and 3 bases, with 12 bases remaining between them. The CDR3 covers 15 residues. Germline CDR1 reads MGHDK; CDR2 reads SYGVNS. The CDR3 DNA reads TGTGCCAGCAGTGATGCAGGCGTCCCCAATCAGCCCCAGCATTTT. The encoded protein is CASSDAGVPNQPQHF.

CDR3 coding DNA: TGCGCCAGCAGCCAACGACTAGCGGGAGAGGGAGAGACCCAGTACTTC. It translates to CASSQRLAGEGETQYF. The chain is built from TRBV4-1 and TRBJ2-5; 12 nucleotides line up with TRBD2. The V gene's germline CDR1 is MGHRA and CDR2 YSYEKL. Trimming removed 2 bases from V and 4 bases from J; junction bases left unmatched: 5. The length of the CDR3 is 16 residues.

This chain links TRBV2 with TRBJ2-7, with a tentative D call TRBD2 (5 bases). The germline gives CDR1 SNHLY, CDR2 FYNNEI. The length of the CDR3 is 14 residues. V lost 3 bases to trimming and J lost 0 bases, with 9 bases between them. CDR3 coding DNA: TGTGCCAGCAGTGACCGGGATAGCTCCTACGAGCAGTACTTC. Its translation: CASSDRDSSYEQYF. Using reference TRBV2 and TRBJ2-7 for the parts outside the CDR3, the full variable domain is EPEVTQTPSHQVTQMGQEVILRCVPISNHLYFYWYRQILGQKVEFLVSFYNNEISEKSEIFDDQFSVERPDGSNFTLKIRSTKLEDSAMYFCASSDRDSSYEQYFGPGTRLTVT.

J is TRBJ2-1 and V is TRBV5-1, with a tentative D call TRBD2 (6 bases). Germline loops: CDR1 SGHRS, CDR2 YFSETQ. There are 15 residues in the CDR3. V lost 4 bases, J lost 4 bases, and 15 bases lay in between. The CDR3 DNA reads as TGCGCCAGCAGCAGGGTGGGGGAGGCTTACAATGAGCAGTTCTTC. This codes for CASSRVGEAYNEQFF.